Described below is a single T cell receptor (beta chain) sequence and its context. The data were taken from a study of regulatory T cells in long-lasting Graves disease. The germline CDR1 and CDR2 sequences are LNHDA and SQIVND (reference sequence). V gave up 7 bases and J gave up 6 bases; unmatched junction bases: 6. CDR3 length equals 13 residues. Sequencing libraries for TCR beta were prepared with iRepertoire HTBI primers and Arm-PCR of CDR3 regions. TCRdb processed the multiplex PCR reads anew with MiXCR; each CDR3 protein has one entry. The table lists roughly 610,000 distinct CDR3 sequences, 16% of them singletons, with around 12% in the top ten. Regarding time point: newly diagnosed GD, antithyroid drugs for less than 3 months. Preparation of the TCR library used RNA extracted from PBMCs. These data were likewise used in another study, on T cells in Graves' hyperthyroidism and ophthalmopathy. This second study says: The study excluded patients with uncontrolled infection, other autoimmune disease, pregnancy or lactation.

The sequence came from a young man with Graves disease. The sample here was peripheral blood mononuclear cells (PBMCs), taken at new diagnosis, from a patient treated with antithyroid drugs. The chain recombines TRBV19 with TRBJ1-5; 7 bases are shared with TRBD1. The DNA for the CDR3 is TGTGCCAGTAACGACAGGGAGGCTCAGCCCCAGCATTTT. Its protein is CASNDREAQPQHF.